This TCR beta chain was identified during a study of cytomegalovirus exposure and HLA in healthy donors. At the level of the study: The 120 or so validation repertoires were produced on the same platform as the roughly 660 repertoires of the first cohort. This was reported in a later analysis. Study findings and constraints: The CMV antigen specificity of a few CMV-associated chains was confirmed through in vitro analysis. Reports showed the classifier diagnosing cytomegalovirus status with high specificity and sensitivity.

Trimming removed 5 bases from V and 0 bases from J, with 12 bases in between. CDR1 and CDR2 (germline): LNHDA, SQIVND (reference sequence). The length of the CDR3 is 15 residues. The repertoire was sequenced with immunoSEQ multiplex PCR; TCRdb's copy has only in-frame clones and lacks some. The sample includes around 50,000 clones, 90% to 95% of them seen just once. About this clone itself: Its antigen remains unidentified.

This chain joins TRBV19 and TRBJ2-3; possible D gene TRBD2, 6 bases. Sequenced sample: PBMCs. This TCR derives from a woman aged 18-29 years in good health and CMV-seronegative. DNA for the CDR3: TGTGCCAGTAGTCGTCTCGCGGGGAGCACAGATACGCAGTATTTT. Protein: CASSRLAGSTDTQYF.